This T cell receptor (beta chain) was identified in a study of blood T cell repertoires in COVID-19. Whole-study context: Researchers got acute and convalescent COVID-19 samples from the United States, Italy and Spain. PBMCs, B-cell-depleted T cells, or T cells were the source of the cDNA or gDNA that made up the material.

In Seattle, patients joined the study during active infection and were tracked longitudinally. Methods used by the authors: Estimated nucleated cell counts came from reference gene primer amplification. Measured with immunoSEQ multiplex PCR; TCRdb has only the in-frame clones, and not every one. V and J calls and clone size are those listed in that table; D and trimming were worked out from the DNA. In the table there are roughly 250,000 clones, roughly 91% of which are singletons. The V end was cut by 1 base, the J end by 9 bases, with 16 bases between. The CDR3 contains 15 residues. Germline V lookup: CDR1 SGHAT, CDR2 FQNNGV.

This sequence originates from a man aged 30 to 45 with COVID-19, enrolled during active disease. The chain couples TRBV11-2 to TRBJ2-1, with D unresolved. Material: peripheral blood. The CDR3 protein is CASSLGPLEVGEQFF. CDR3 nucleotides: TGTGCCAGCAGCTTAGGTCCCCTCGAGGTCGGTGAGCAGTTCTTC. The whole variable domain, remainder taken from reference TRBV11-2 and TRBJ2-1, is EAGVAQSPRYKIIEKRQSVAFWCNPISGHATLYWYQQILGQGPKLLIQFQNNGVVDDSQLPKDRFSAERLKGVDSTLKIQPAKLEDSAVYLCASSLGPLEVGEQFFGPGTRLTVL.